The 30 T cell receptor beta chains in this list originate from one sample, sequenced in a study of a mutant IDH1 vaccine in newly diagnosed glioma. As to time point: baseline, week 1 (first vaccination visit). As for treatment: pre-vaccination baseline after standard-of-care therapy. Assay: immunoSEQ multiplex PCR; the TCRdb copy retains only in-frame clones and omits some. The sample has about 92,000 clones, around three quarters seen once. The source material was PBMCs, sampled from a glioma patient treated with radiotherapy, temozolomide or both. These receptors all stem from a man aged 35-49 years with glioma.

The chain links TRBV19 to TRBJ2-7; 9 bases match TRBD1. The CDR3 runs 14 residues. The junction had 4 bases not matched to a gene; V was cut back by 1 base and J by 6 bases. The germline gives CDR1 LNHDA, CDR2 SQIVND (reference sequence). Here the CDR3 DNA reads TGTGCCAGTAGTATAGTCGGGACAGGGAGCGAGCAGTACTTC. Amino acid sequence: CASSIVGTGSEQYF.

V and J are TRBV30 and TRBJ2-3, with 8 bases matching TRBD2. The V gene's germline CDR1 is GTSNPN and CDR2 SVGIG (reference sequence). The J segment lost 1 base and the V segment lost 0 bases, leaving 3 bases of the junction unmatched. This CDR3 spans 15 amino acids. CDR3 DNA sequence: TGTGCCTGGAGTGTAGGGACTAGAGGCACAGATACGCAGTATTTT. Translation gives CAWSVGTRGTDTQYF.

The chain has TRBV11-3 and TRBJ1-3; no firm D call. The V gene's germline CDR1 is SGHNT and CDR2 YENEEA. V was clipped by 1 base and J by 2 bases, with 3 bases between them. This CDR3 spans 13 amino acids. For the CDR3, the DNA is TGTGCCAGCAGCTTAGCGCCTGGAAACACCATATATTTT. Amino acids: CASSLAPGNTIYF.

The chain uses TRBV4-1 and TRBJ1-3, with D unresolved. CDR3 length: 13 amino acids. CDR1 MGHRA and CDR2 YSYEKL come from the germline V gene. Trimming took off 2 bases at V and 4 bases at J, with 6 bases between the two ends. The CDR3 reads CASSQSVGNTIYF. The CDR3 DNA sequence: TGCGCCAGCAGCCAATCGGTCGGAAACACCATATATTTT.

The V and J genes are TRBV19 and TRBJ2-5; TRBD2 agrees at 8 bases. Germline V gene data show CDR1 as LNHDA and CDR2 as SQIVND (reference sequence). V was pared by 6 bases and J by 4 bases, with 7 bases of the junction left unmatched. CDR3 length equals 14 residues. The CDR3 DNA is TGTGCCAGTAGGGAACACCGGGAGGGAGAGACCCAGTACTTC. Encoded protein: CASREHREGETQYF.

CDR3 residues: CAISRREWGDTQYF. The CDR3 DNA follows: TGTGCCATCAGTAGGCGGGAGTGGGGAGATACGCAGTATTTT. V is TRBV10-3 and J is TRBJ2-3, with 7 bases lining up with TRBD2. Trimming cost V 5 bases and J 5 bases; bases outside gene matches: 7. CDR3 length equals 14 residues. CDR1 is ENHRY, CDR2 SYGVKD, per germline.

The V gene is TRBV7-2, the J gene TRBJ2-1; TRBD2 is a possible D gene (6 bases). This CDR3 contains 13 residues. Trimming removed 5 bases at V and 6 bases at J, with 11 bases between. Per the germline V gene, CDR1 is SGHTA and CDR2 is FQGNSA. DNA of the CDR3: TGTGCCAGCAGCATGAGGACTACCAATGAGCAGTTCTTC. It yields the protein CASSMRTTNEQFF.

The chain has TRBV7-9 and TRBJ2-1; 7 bases are shared with TRBD2. CDR1 and CDR2 from the germline V gene are SEHNR and FQNEAQ (reference sequence). Trimming cost V 2 bases and J 2 bases; bases outside gene matches: 9. The CDR3 totals 17 residues. DNA of the CDR3: TGTGCCAGCAGCTTATGGGCGGGAGTAGGTCCCTACAATGAGCAGTTCTTC. Its protein product is CASSLWAGVGPYNEQFF.

The gene calls are TRBV11-2 and TRBJ2-1; 14 nucleotides line up with TRBD2. The V gene end was trimmed by 5 bases and the J gene end by 4 bases; junction bases not matched to a gene: 7. Germline V lookup: CDR1 SGHAT, CDR2 FQNNGV. This CDR3 spans 17 amino acids. In DNA, the CDR3 is TGTGCCAGCAGCCCACAGGGACTAGCGGGGGCATACAATGAGCAGTTCTTC. This translates into CASSPQGLAGAYNEQFF.

This chain connects TRBV6-7 to TRBJ2-7, with 7 bases lining up with TRBD2. TRBV6-7 carries the ORF label, with uncertain function. The V and J ends lost 0 bases and 3 bases, in that order; junction bases with no gene match: 8. The CDR3 covers 16 residues. CDR3 DNA: TGTGCCAGCAGTTACTCGTTGGCGGGAGAGGGCTACGAGCAGTACTTC. Amino acids: CASSYSLAGEGYEQYF.

This chain uses TRBV7-8 with TRBJ2-1; 15 bases match TRBD2. This CDR3 has 18 residues. Trimming took 5 bases from V and 0 from J; bases not matched to a gene: 5. The germline V gene has CDR1 SGHVS and CDR2 FQNEAQ. The CDR3 spells CASSQGTSGRSSYNEQFF. CDR3 bases: TGTGCCAGCAGCCAAGGGACTAGCGGGAGGTCCTCCTACAATGAGCAGTTCTTC.

The chain has TRBV28 and TRBJ2-7, with TRBD1 matching 10 bases. Trimming removed 3 bases from V and 0 bases from J; junction bases left unmatched: 8. CDR1 is MDHEN, CDR2 SYDVKM, per germline. The CDR3 length is 17 residues. As DNA, the CDR3 is TGTGCCAGCAGTTTGGTTTTGGGACAGGGGAGCTCCTACGAGCAGTACTTC. This codes for CASSLVLGQGSSYEQYF.

The chain couples TRBV10-1 to TRBJ2-1, with TRBD2 matching over 10 bases. There are 15 residues in the CDR3. The V gene end was trimmed by 1 base and the J gene end by 5 bases; junction bases not matched to a gene: 2. Per germline, CDR1 WNHNN and CDR2 SYGVQD (reference sequence). The CDR3 nucleotides are TGCGCCAGCAGTGAGTGGCTAGCGGGGGACAATGAGCAGTTCTTC. Translation gives CASSEWLAGDNEQFF.

The gene calls are TRBV7-2 and TRBJ1-2; 10 nucleotides match TRBD1. The CDR3 is 16 amino acids. J lost 4 bases, V lost 4 bases, and 9 bases had no gene match. The germline CDR1 and CDR2 sequences are SGHTA and FQGNSA. The CDR3 nucleotides are TGTGCCAGCAGCTCCCGGACAGGGGGTCCGGGCTATGGCTACACCTTC. This codes for CASSSRTGGPGYGYTF.

The chain recombines TRBV7-9 with TRBJ2-3; 7 bases are a match to TRBD2. The CDR3 spans 13 residues. The ends lost 3 bases at V and 4 bases at J; junction bases unmatched: 1. Per germline, CDR1 SEHNR and CDR2 FQNEAQ (reference sequence). The CDR3 protein is CASSLRESDTQYF. In DNA, the CDR3 is TGTGCCAGCAGCTTGCGGGAGTCAGATACGCAGTATTTT.

The chain combines TRBV15 with TRBJ2-6; the D gene is possibly TRBD1 (5 bases). Trimming left V 1 base short and J 4 bases short, with 11 bases between. Per the germline V gene, CDR1 is LNHNV and CDR2 is YYDKDF (reference sequence). This CDR3 region has 16 residues. This CDR3 reads CATSRGRASGANVLTF. In nucleotides, the CDR3 is TGTGCCACCAGCAGAGGCAGGGCTTCAGGGGCCAACGTCCTGACTTTC. The complete variable domain, with remaining parts taken from reference TRBV15 and TRBJ2-6, reads DAMVIQNPRYQVTQFGKPVTLSCSQTLNHNVMYWYQQKSSQAPKLLFHYYDKDFNNEADTPDNFQSRRPNTSFCFLDIRSPGLGDTAMYLCATSRGRASGANVLTFGAGSRLTVL.

The rearrangement joins TRBV6-1 to TRBJ2-5, with 8 nucleotides matching TRBD2. V shed 3 bases, J shed 7 bases, and the junction held 10 bases outside the gene matches. Germline CDR1 MNHNS, CDR2 SASEGT. CDR3 size: 15 residues. CDR3 in amino acids: CASSDGTSPRGTQYF. The CDR3 coding sequence is TGTGCCAGCAGTGATGGGACTAGTCCAAGGGGGACCCAGTACTTC.

The chain employs TRBV5-6 and TRBJ1-5, with D unresolved. The germline V and J ends were trimmed by 1 base and 4 bases, with 12 bases remaining between them. Germline assignment: CDR1 SGHDT and CDR2 YYEEEE. This CDR3 contains 15 residues. This CDR3 reads CASSLSPGWNQPQHF. The CDR3 region has the DNA TGTGCCAGCAGCTTGAGCCCCGGGTGGAATCAGCCCCAGCATTTT.

The V call is TRBV29-1, the J call TRBJ2-1; D perhaps matches TRBD1 (5 bases). This CDR3 is 13 amino acids long. Germline loops: CDR1 SQVTM, CDR2 ANQGSEA. Trimming stripped 2 bases from V and 7 bases from J, with 12 bases between. The chain's CDR3 is CSVESFRANEQFF. CDR3 coding DNA: TGCAGCGTTGAATCTTTCAGGGCAAATGAGCAGTTCTTC.

V gene TRBV25-1 combines with J gene TRBJ1-1, with D possibly being TRBD1 (6 bases). CDR1 MGHDK and CDR2 SYGVNS come from the germline V gene. The V end lost 6 bases, the J end lost 1 base, and 18 bases lay between the germline ends. The length of the CDR3 is 16 residues. This chain's CDR3 is CASSAVGGRANTEAFF. CDR3 nucleotide sequence: TGTGCCAGCAGCGCGGTCGGGGGGCGAGCGAACACTGAAGCTTTCTTT.

The chain links TRBV19 to TRBJ2-2; 8 nucleotides line up with TRBD1. This CDR3 is built from 17 residues. V lost 2 bases and J lost 4; bases outside the gene matches: 9. Germline loops: CDR1 LNHDA, CDR2 SQIVND (reference sequence). In DNA, the CDR3 is TGTGCCAGTAGTATAAGGCAGGGGGCGCGGGTCACCGGGGAGCTGTTTTTT. Its protein is CASSIRQGARVTGELFF.

On this clone itself: The sample holds other DNA sequences that translate to the same CDR3. The chain combines TRBV7-3 with TRBJ2-7, with 11 bases that match TRBD2. The germline V gene encodes CDR1 SGHTA and CDR2 FQGTGA. V trimming: 5 bases; J trimming: 2 bases; junction bases outside the gene matches: 2. The CDR3 has 14 amino acids. The CDR3 bases are TGTGCCAGCAGCCTAGCGGGAGGTCCCTACGAGCAGTACTTC. Its protein product is CASSLAGGPYEQYF.

The chain uses TRBV7-2 and TRBJ2-1; 7 bases are a match to TRBD2. The germline gives CDR1 SGHTA, CDR2 FQGNSA. With 5 bases clipped from V and 9 bases from J, the junction kept 10 bases outside the gene matches. This CDR3 contains 14 residues. The CDR3 DNA reads as TGTGCCAGCAGCCCCTGGACTAGTTCTGGTGAGCAGTTCTTC. Translated, it gives CASSPWTSSGEQFF.

The chain links TRBV9 to TRBJ2-5; no clear D gene. V lost 0 bases and J lost 1, with 16 bases in between. Germline loops: CDR1 SGDLS, CDR2 YYNGEE. This CDR3 comprises 17 residues. CDR3 residues: CASSVDLPGGAQETQYF. The CDR3 region has the DNA TGTGCCAGCAGCGTAGATTTACCGGGCGGTGCCCAAGAGACCCAGTACTTC.

The V call is TRBV30, the J call TRBJ1-4, with D perhaps TRBD1 (5 bases). The germline gives CDR1 GTSNPN, CDR2 SVGIG (reference sequence). The CDR3 consists of 17 residues. Trimming removed 2 bases at V and 0 bases at J, with 16 bases between. CDR3 sequence reads: CAWSTPQDTTTNEKLFF. The CDR3 DNA reads TGTGCCTGGAGTACCCCACAGGATACTACAACTAATGAAAAACTGTTTTTT. Filled out from reference TRBV30 and TRBJ1-4, the complete variable domain reads SQTIHQWPATLVQPVGSPLSLECTVEGTSNPNLYWYRQAAGRGLQLLFYSVGIGQISSEVPQNLSASRPQDRQFILSSKKLLLSDSGFYLCAWSTPQDTTTNEKLFFGSGTQLSVL.

In the case of this clone: Other DNA sequences from this sample encode an identical CDR3 as well. The chain combines TRBV9 with TRBJ2-3; D unclear. The germline gives CDR1 SGDLS, CDR2 YYNGEE. There are 13 residues in the CDR3. V shed 0 bases and J shed 2 bases, with 4 bases lying between them. Written as DNA, the CDR3 is TGTGCCAGCAGCGTAGGGTCCACAGATACGCAGTATTTT. Amino acid sequence: CASSVGSTDTQYF.

This chain connects TRBV7-2 to TRBJ2-5; the match to TRBD2 covers 13 bases. Per the germline V gene, CDR1 is SGHTA and CDR2 is FQGNSA. V gave up 4 bases and J gave up 5 bases; unmatched junction bases: 7. CDR3 length: 16 amino acids. CDR3 nucleotides: TGTGCCAGCAGCTCTACTAGCGGGGGGGCGCGGGAGACCCAGTACTTC. Translated, it gives CASSSTSGGARETQYF.

DNA for the CDR3: TGCGCCCCCCCCGTGGGAACAGACACTGAAGCTTTCTTT. It translates to CAPPVGTDTEAFF. The chain joins TRBV10-1 to TRBJ1-1; D unresolved. Germline assignment: CDR1 WNHNN and CDR2 SYGVQD (reference sequence). CDR3 length: 13 amino acids. V lost 11 bases, J lost 3 bases, and 16 bases lay in between.

This chain links TRBV5-1 with TRBJ2-2; D might be TRBD1 (6 bases). The CDR3 totals 16 residues. Deletions cut 0 bases from V and 1 base from J, with 10 bases between. CDR1 SGHRS and CDR2 YFSETQ come from the germline V gene. CDR3 amino acids: CASSLARQVNTGELFF. DNA for the CDR3: TGCGCCAGCAGCTTGGCACGACAGGTGAACACCGGGGAGCTGTTTTTT.

This clone is medium-sized by share. V gene TRBV9 combines with J gene TRBJ2-1; D is perhaps TRBD2 (6 bases). The CDR3 has 15 residues. Trimming left V 4 bases short and J 0 bases short, with 11 bases between. CDR1 and CDR2 from the germline V gene are SGDLS and YYNGEE. The CDR3 is CASSLAVSSYNEQFF. The CDR3 bases are TGTGCCAGCAGCTTAGCGGTTAGCTCCTACAATGAGCAGTTCTTC.